One sample yielded the 23 T cell receptor beta chains listed below, sequenced in a study of vaccination and CD4 T cells after COVID-19. Noted treatment: roughly 11-day PBMC culture with coronavirus spike peptide pools or control peptides (ViraFEST assay). Antigen specificity for these receptors is unknown. Sequence data for DNA of cultured CD4+ T cells were generated by the Oncomine TCR Beta short-read assay. TCRdb re-derived calls from the PCR reads in MiXCR, one entry per CDR3 protein. The data show around 20,000 distinct CDR3 sequences, roughly two fifths seen once. Sequences were derived from CD4+ T cells from blood, cultured in vitro, sampled before SARS-CoV-2 vaccination. These TCRs come from a human donor who had recovered from COVID-19.

The CDR3 DNA reads as TGTGCCAGCAGGCAGGGGGCGCAGGAGCAGTACTTC. This translates into CASRQGAQEQYF. This sequence joins TRBV6-1 and TRBJ2-7; 8 positions match TRBD1. The CDR3 totals 12 residues. The V gene's germline CDR1 is MNHNS and CDR2 SASEGT. V dropped 6 bases and J dropped 7; count of bases not matched to a gene: 5.

The rearrangement joins TRBV2 to TRBJ2-7; TRBD1 is a possible D gene (5 bases). Germline CDR1 and CDR2: SNHLY and FYNNEI. CDR3 length: 14 residues. V was trimmed by 4 bases and J by 2 bases, leaving 12 bases between them. The CDR3 nucleotides read TGTGCCAGCAGTGTAAGACAGAGCACCTACGAGCAGTACTTC. Its translation: CASSVRQSTYEQYF.

The V call is TRBV5-6, the J call TRBJ1-6; unclear D gene. The CDR3 totals 14 residues. Trimming took off 6 bases at V and 2 bases at J, with 9 bases between the two ends. Per germline, CDR1 SGHDT and CDR2 YYEEEE. CDR3 bases: TGTGCCAGCACCACTCTTCCCTATAATTCACCCCTCCACTTT. It translates to CASTTLPYNSPLHF.

The chain employs TRBV6-2 or TRBV6-3 and TRBJ1-2; 7 nucleotides align to TRBD1. The CDR3 runs 14 residues. V lost 2 bases and J lost 8; bases outside the gene matches: 8. Per the germline V gene, CDR1 is MNHEY and CDR2 is SVGEGT. CDR3 loop: CASSYDTGALGYTF. In nucleotides, the CDR3 is TGTGCCAGCAGTTACGACACAGGGGCGTTGGGCTACACCTTC.

This clonotype has a handful of counts. The V call is TRBV27, the J call TRBJ1-6, with unresolved D. The V end lost 4 bases, the J end lost 7 bases, and 17 bases lay between the germline ends. The CDR3 loop spans 16 amino acids. Germline V gives CDR1 MNHEY, CDR2 SMNVEV (reference sequence). The CDR3 spells CASSSEGGFRNSPLHF. The CDR3 DNA reads TGTGCCAGCAGTTCGGAGGGAGGGTTTAGGAATTCACCCCTCCACTTT.

This rearrangement joins TRBV6-1 to TRBJ1-5, with D uncertain. Between the trimmed V and J ends, which lost 6 bases and 5 bases, there was a span of 11 bases. The CDR3 runs to 13 residues. CDR1 is MNHNS and CDR2 is SASEGT in the germline V gene. The CDR3 DNA reads TGTGCCAGCAGCGTCGAGAGTTATCAGCCCCAGCATTTT. Translating it yields CASSVESYQPQHF.

A few counts support this clonotype. V usage is TRBV19 and J usage is TRBJ2-2; perhaps TRBD2 as D (5 bases). Trimming removed 1 base at V and 7 bases at J, with 10 bases between. This CDR3 contains 14 residues. CDR1 and CDR2 (germline): LNHDA, SQIVND (reference sequence). CDR3 coding DNA: TGTGCCAGTAGTATAGGTGCCGGGGACGGGGAGCTGTTTTTT. Its protein is CASSIGAGDGELFF.

This clonotype was observed once. V and J are TRBV10-3 and TRBJ2-7; 8 bases align to TRBD2. Germline loops: CDR1 ENHRY, CDR2 SYGVKD. After removal of 0 bases from V and 2 bases from J, the junction contained 6 bases not matched to a gene. The CDR3 contains 16 residues. CDR3 DNA: TGTGCCATCAGTGAGTCAGCGGGGGCAAAAGCCTACGAGCAGTACTTC. Protein: CAISESAGAKAYEQYF.

The rearrangement uses TRBV12-3 or TRBV12-4 and TRBJ2-2, with D perhaps matching TRBD1 or TRBD2 (5 bases each). Trimming shortened V by 3 bases and J by 7 bases, and 18 bases separated the two germline ends. The CDR3 runs to 16 residues. DNA for the CDR3: TGTGCCAGCAGTTTTGGGGGATCAGTTCACGGCGGGGAGCTGTTTTTT. It translates to CASSFGGSVHGGELFF.

The chain uses TRBV7-2 and TRBJ2-5; either TRBD1 or TRBD2 may fit D (5 bases each). The CDR3 has 15 amino acids. CDR1 SGHTA and CDR2 FQGNSA come from the germline V gene. Deletions cut 4 bases from V and 4 bases from J, with 16 bases between. The CDR3 loop reads CASSYGTGTGETQYF. As DNA, the CDR3 is TGTGCCAGCAGCTATGGAACCGGGACGGGAGAGACCCAGTACTTC.

This clonotype was observed once. The chain carries TRBV2 and TRBJ1-2; the D is unclear. Germline V gene lookup returns CDR1 SNHLY and CDR2 FYNNEI. The germline V and J ends were trimmed by 4 bases and 7 bases, with 10 bases remaining between them. The CDR3 is 12 residues long. The CDR3 reads CASSVDWSGYTF. The CDR3 nucleotides read TGTGCCAGCAGTGTCGATTGGAGTGGCTACACCTTC.

The chain employs TRBV6-5 and TRBJ2-3; no clear D. Looked up from germline, CDR1 is MNHEY and CDR2 is SVGAGI. Trimming stripped 6 bases from V and 1 base from J, with 17 bases between. The CDR3 contains 16 residues. The chain's CDR3 is CASRYRPWYGTDTQYF. For the CDR3, the DNA is TGTGCCAGCAGGTACCGACCCTGGTACGGCACAGATACGCAGTATTTT.

V gene TRBV7-3 combines with J gene TRBJ2-1; TRBD2 agrees at 13 bases. The ends lost 5 bases at V and 7 bases at J; junction bases unmatched: 5. The CDR3 covers 15 residues. Per germline, CDR1 SGHTA and CDR2 FQGTGA. CDR3 amino acids: CASSIGLAGVNEQFF. As DNA, the CDR3 is TGTGCCAGCAGCATAGGACTAGCGGGGGTAAATGAGCAGTTCTTC. Variable domain in full (rest from reference TRBV7-3 and TRBJ2-1): GAGVSQTPSNKVTEKGKYVELRCDPISGHTALYWYRQSLGQGPEFLIYFQGTGAADDSGLPNDRFFAVRPEGSVSTLKIQRTERGDSAVYLCASSIGLAGVNEQFFGPGTRLTVL.

The chain couples TRBV9 to TRBJ2-7; 8 bases align to TRBD1. Germline assignment: CDR1 SGDLS and CDR2 YYNGEE. V lost 0 bases and J lost 7; bases outside the gene matches: 6. The CDR3 runs to 14 residues. Here the CDR3 DNA reads TGTGCCAGCAGCGTAGTGCCAGGACAGGGTGAGCAGTACTTC. Amino acids: CASSVVPGQGEQYF.

V and J are TRBV9 and TRBJ2-7; 9 bases match TRBD2. This CDR3 contains 15 residues. CDR1 is SGDLS and CDR2 is YYNGEE in the germline V gene. J was trimmed by 6 bases and V by 0 bases; bases with no gene match: 7. CDR3 coding DNA: TGTGCCAGCAGCGTAGGAACAGCGGGAGGAGTCGAGCAGTACTTC. It codes for CASSVGTAGGVEQYF.

V usage is TRBV7-9 and J usage is TRBJ1-1; D is undetermined. The CDR3 spans 11 residues. CDR1 and CDR2 (germline): SEHNR, FQNEAQ (reference sequence). The V end lost 2 bases, the J end lost 4 bases, and 2 bases lay between the germline ends. The CDR3 nucleotides read TGTGCCAGCAGCTTAAGCACTGAAGCTTTCTTT. Translated: CASSLSTEAFF.

The V gene is TRBV7-3, the J gene TRBJ1-2; 8 bases line up with TRBD1. The CDR3 spans 14 residues. The junction had 3 bases not matched to a gene; V was cut back by 0 bases and J by 6 bases. Per germline, CDR1 SGHTA and CDR2 FQGTGA. The CDR3 bases are TGTGCCAGCAGCTTAACCGGACAGGGTAATGGCTACACCTTC. This encodes CASSLTGQGNGYTF.

The chain joins TRBV3-1 to TRBJ2-2, with 8 bases that match TRBD2. The CDR3 contains 14 residues. V dropped 4 bases and J dropped 7; count of bases not matched to a gene: 5. Germline V gives CDR1 LGHDT, CDR2 YNNKEL (reference sequence). CDR3 in DNA: TGTGCCAGCAGCCTCTCCAGCGGGGGCGGGGAGCTGTTTTTT. As protein: CASSLSSGGGELFF.

This clonotype was seen more than once but under ten times. The chain has TRBV20-1 and TRBJ2-3; D is possibly TRBD1 (6 bases). Per the germline V gene, CDR1 is DFQATT and CDR2 is SNEGSKA (reference sequence). V lost 3 bases to trimming and J lost 3 bases, with 19 bases between them. This CDR3 spans 16 amino acids. The CDR3 DNA reads TGCAGTGCTAGGCAAAGGACCACAGGGCTGACAGATACGCAGTATTTT. Translating it yields CSARQRTTGLTDTQYF.

The V gene is TRBV20-1, the J gene TRBJ1-2; D is undetermined. The CDR3 is 12 amino acids. The germline gives CDR1 DFQATT, CDR2 SNEGSKA (reference sequence). Trimming removed 3 bases from V and 4 bases from J, with 9 bases in between. CDR3: CSASRGSYGYTF. CDR3 nucleotides: TGCAGTGCTAGTCGGGGAAGCTATGGCTACACCTTC.

The V call is TRBV5-6, the J call TRBJ2-7; 9 bases fit TRBD1. Looked up from germline, CDR1 is SGHDT and CDR2 is YYEEEE. J gave up 4 bases and V 4 bases, and 12 bases lay outside the gene matches. The CDR3 has 16 residues. CDR3 in DNA: TGTGCCAGCAGCGGAGTCGGGACAGGGAAATCTTACGAGCAGTACTTC. This sequence encodes CASSGVGTGKSYEQYF.

The chain's CDR3 is CATGDRANSGNTIYF. The DNA for the CDR3 is TGTGCCACCGGGGACAGGGCCAACTCTGGAAACACCATATATTTT. The chain joins TRBV19 to TRBJ1-3, with 9 bases aligning to TRBD1. The CDR3 has 15 residues. V shed 10 bases and J 0 bases; nucleotides not matched to a gene: 7. Germline V CDR1 and CDR2: LNHDA, SQIVND (reference sequence).

This clonotype was counted only a few times. The V call is TRBV27, the J call TRBJ1-1; possibly TRBD1 for D (6 bases). The CDR3 totals 14 residues. The V end lost 6 bases, the J end lost 0 bases, and 11 bases lay between the germline ends. CDR1 is MNHEY and CDR2 is SMNVEV in the germline V gene (reference sequence). The CDR3 region is CASRGAPMNTEAFF. The CDR3 bases are TGTGCCAGCAGGGGGGCACCCATGAACACTGAAGCTTTCTTT.